The clone carrying this T cell receptor beta chain was observed a single time. Its cognate antigen is unknown. Second-dose intervals of approximately 4 or approximately 12 weeks were pooled. V gave up 3 bases and J gave up 6 bases, with 15 bases separating them. The CDR3 is 14 residues long. CDR1 and CDR2 (germline): SNHLY, FYNNEI. This specimen comes from a study of T cell responses to AZD1222 COVID-19 vaccine. Study observations and caveats: The span of vaccine-associated CD4 TCRs extended across spike, with dominance at 160-218 and 743-854.

Method: immunoSEQ multiplex PCR; TCRdb's copy keeps in-frame clones and lacks some. The profile covers around 150,000 clones, with about nine tenths appearing a single time and under 1.5% taken by the ten largest. The J gene is TRBJ2-7, the V gene TRBV2; tentatively, D is TRBD1 (6 bases). The TCR was taken from an adult who received the AZD1222 COVID-19 vaccine. The sequenced sample was peripheral blood, obtained 28 days after the second AZD1222 dose. The CDR3 DNA is TGTGCCAGCAGTGATGTTCGGACAGTAGGCGAGCAGTACTTC. Amino acids: CASSDVRTVGEQYF.